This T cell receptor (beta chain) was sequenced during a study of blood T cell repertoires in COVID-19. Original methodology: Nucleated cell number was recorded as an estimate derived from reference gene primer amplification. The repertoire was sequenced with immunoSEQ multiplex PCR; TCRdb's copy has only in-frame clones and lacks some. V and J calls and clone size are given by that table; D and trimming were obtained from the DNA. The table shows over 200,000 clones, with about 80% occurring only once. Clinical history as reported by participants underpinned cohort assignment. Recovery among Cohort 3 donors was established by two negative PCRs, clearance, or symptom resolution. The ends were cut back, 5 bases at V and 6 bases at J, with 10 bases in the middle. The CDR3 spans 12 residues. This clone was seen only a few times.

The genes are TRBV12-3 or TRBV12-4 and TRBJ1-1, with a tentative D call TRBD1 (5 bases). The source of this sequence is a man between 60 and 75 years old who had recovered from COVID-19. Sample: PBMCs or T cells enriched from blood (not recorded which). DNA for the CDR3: TGTGCCAGCAGTCCGGGGGTGTCTGAAGCTTTCTTT. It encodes CASSPGVSEAFF.